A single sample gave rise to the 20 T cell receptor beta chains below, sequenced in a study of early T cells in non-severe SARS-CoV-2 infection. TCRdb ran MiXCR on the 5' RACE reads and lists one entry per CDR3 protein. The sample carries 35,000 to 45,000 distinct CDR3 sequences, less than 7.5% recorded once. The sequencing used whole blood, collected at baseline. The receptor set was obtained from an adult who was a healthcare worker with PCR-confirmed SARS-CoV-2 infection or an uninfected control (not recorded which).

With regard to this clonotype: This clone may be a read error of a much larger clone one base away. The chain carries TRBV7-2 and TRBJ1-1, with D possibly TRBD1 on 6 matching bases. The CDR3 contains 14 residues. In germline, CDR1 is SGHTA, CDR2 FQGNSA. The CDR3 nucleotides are TGTGTCAGCACCCTGGACAGAACGAACACTGAAGCTTTCTTT. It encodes CVSTLDRTNTEAFF.

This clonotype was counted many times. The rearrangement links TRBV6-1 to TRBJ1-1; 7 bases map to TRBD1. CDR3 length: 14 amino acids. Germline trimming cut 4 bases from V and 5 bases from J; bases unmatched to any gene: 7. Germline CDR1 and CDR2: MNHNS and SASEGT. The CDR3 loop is CASSVTGVRTEAFF. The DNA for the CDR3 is TGTGCCAGCAGTGTAACAGGGGTACGGACTGAAGCTTTCTTT.

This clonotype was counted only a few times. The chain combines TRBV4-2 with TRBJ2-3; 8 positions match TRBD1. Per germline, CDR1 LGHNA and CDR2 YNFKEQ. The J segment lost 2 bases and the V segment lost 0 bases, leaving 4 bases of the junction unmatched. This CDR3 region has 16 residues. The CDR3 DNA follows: TGTGCCAGCAGCCAAGAGGGGACAGGACTCACAGATACGCAGTATTTT. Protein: CASSQEGTGLTDTQYF.

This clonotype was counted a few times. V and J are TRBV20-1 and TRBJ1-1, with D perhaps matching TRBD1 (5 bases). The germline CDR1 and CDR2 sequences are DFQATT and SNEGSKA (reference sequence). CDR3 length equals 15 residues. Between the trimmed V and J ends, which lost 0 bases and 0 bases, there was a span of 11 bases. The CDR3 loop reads CSARDRGVMNTEAFF. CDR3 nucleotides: TGCAGTGCTAGAGATCGGGGGGTCATGAACACTGAAGCTTTCTTT.

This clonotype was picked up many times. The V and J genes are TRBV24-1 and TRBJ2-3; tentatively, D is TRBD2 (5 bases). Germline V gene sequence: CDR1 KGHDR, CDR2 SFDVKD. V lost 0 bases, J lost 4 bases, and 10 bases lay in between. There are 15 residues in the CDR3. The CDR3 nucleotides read TGTGCCACCAGTGATTTGCAAGCGGACTCAGATACGCAGTATTTT. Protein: CATSDLQADSDTQYF.

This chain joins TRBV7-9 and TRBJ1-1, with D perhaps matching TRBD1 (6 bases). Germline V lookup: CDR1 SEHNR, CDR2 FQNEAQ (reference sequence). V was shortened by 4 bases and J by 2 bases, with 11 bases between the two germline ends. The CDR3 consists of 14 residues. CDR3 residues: CASSSWTDNTEAFF. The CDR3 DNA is TGTGCCAGCAGCTCCTGGACAGACAACACTGAAGCTTTCTTT.

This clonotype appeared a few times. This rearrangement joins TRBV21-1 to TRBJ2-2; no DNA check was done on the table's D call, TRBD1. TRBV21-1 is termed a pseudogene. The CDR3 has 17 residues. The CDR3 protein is CASSKGRQGDDTGELFF. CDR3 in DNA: TGTGCCAGCAGCAAAGGCAGACAGGGGGACGACACCGGGGAGCTGTTTTTT.

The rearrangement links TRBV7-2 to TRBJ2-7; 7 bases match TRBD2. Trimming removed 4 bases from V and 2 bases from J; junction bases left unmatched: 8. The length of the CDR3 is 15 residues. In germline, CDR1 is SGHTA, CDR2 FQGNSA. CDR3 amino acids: CASSSPQRGAYEQYF. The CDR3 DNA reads TGTGCCAGCAGCTCCCCCCAGCGGGGAGCCTACGAGCAGTACTTC.

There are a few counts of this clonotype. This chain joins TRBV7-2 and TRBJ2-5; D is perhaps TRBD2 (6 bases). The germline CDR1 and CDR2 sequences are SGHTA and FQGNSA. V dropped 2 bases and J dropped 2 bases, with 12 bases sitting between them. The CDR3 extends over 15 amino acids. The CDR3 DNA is TGTGCCAGCAGCTTACACGGGAGAGGGCAAGAGACCCAGTACTTC. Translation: CASSLHGRGQETQYF.

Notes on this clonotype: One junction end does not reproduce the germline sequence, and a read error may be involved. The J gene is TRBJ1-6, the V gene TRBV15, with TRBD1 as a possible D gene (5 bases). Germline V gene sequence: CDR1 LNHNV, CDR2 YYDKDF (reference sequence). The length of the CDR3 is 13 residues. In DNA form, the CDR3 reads TGTGCCACCAGCGCACAGGTCGGGCCTCCGCGATTTTTT. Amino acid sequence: CATSAQVGPPRFF. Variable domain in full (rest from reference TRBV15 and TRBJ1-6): DAMVIQNPRYQVTQFGKPVTLSCSQTLNHNVMYWYQQKSSQAPKLLFHYYDKDFNNEADTPDNFQSRRPNTSFCFLDIRSPGLGDTAMYLCATSAQVGPPRFFGNGTRLTVT.

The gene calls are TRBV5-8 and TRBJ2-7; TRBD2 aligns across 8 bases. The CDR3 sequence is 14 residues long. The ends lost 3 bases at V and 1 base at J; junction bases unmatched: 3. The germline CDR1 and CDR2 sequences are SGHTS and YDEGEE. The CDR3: CASSWTSSSYEQYF. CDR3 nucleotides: TGTGCCAGCAGCTGGACTAGCAGTTCCTACGAGCAGTACTTC.

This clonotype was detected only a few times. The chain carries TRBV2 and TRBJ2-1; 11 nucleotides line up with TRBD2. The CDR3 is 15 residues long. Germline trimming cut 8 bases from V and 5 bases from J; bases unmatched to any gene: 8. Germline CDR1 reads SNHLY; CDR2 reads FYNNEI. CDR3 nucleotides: TGTGCCAGCGGTACGGGACTAGCGGTGAACAATGAGCAGTTCTTC. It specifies CASGTGLAVNNEQFF.

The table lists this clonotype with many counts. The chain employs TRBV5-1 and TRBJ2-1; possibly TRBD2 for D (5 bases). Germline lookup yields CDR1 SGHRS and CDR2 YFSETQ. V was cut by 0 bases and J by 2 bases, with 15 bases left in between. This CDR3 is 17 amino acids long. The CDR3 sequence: CASSLGVLGFTYNEQFF. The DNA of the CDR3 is TGCGCCAGCAGCTTGGGCGTACTAGGGTTCACCTACAATGAGCAGTTCTTC.

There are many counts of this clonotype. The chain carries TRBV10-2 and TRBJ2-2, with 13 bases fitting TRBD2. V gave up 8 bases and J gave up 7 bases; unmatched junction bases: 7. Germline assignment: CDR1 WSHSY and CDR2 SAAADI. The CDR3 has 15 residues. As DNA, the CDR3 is TGCGCCAGCCGGACTAGCGGGAGTAGCGGCGGGGAGCTGTTTTTT. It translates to CASRTSGSSGGELFF.

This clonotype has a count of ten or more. The CDR3 DNA reads as TGTGCCAGCAGTTACCCCAACGAGCACCGGGAAAATCAGCCCCAGCATTTT. It translates to CASSYPNEHRENQPQHF. V and J are TRBV6-6 and TRBJ1-5; D not resolved. The CDR3 runs 17 residues. Germline V gene sequence: CDR1 MNHNY, CDR2 SVGAGI (reference sequence). The V and J ends lost 2 bases and 4 bases respectively, with 18 bases between them.

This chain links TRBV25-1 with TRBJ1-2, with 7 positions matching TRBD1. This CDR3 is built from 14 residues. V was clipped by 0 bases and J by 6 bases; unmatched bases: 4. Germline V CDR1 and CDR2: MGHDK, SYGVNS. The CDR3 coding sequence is TGTGCCAGCAGTGAATATGGAGGGGGCAATGGCTACACCTTC. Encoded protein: CASSEYGGGNGYTF.

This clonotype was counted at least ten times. The CDR3 bases are TGTGCCAGCAGCCGTCTGGGACTAGCGGGAGTCAATGAGCAGTTCTTC. It yields the protein CASSRLGLAGVNEQFF. The V gene is TRBV14, the J gene TRBJ2-1; TRBD2 matches 14 bases. The germline V gene has CDR1 SGHDN and CDR2 FVKESK. The CDR3 sequence is 16 residues long. The trim removed 4 bases at V and 6 bases at J, leaving 5 bases unmatched. Full variable domain (outside the CDR3, taken from reference TRBV14 and TRBJ2-1): EAGVTQFPSHSVIEKGQTVTLRCDPISGHDNLYWYRRVMGKEIKFLLHFVKESKQDESGMPNNRFLAERTGGTYSTLKVQPAELEDSGVYFCASSRLGLAGVNEQFFGPGTRLTVL.

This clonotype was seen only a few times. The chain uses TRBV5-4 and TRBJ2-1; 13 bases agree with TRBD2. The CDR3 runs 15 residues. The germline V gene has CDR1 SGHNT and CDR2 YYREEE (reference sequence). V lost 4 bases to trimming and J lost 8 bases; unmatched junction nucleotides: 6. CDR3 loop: CASSRGLAGADEQFF. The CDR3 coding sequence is TGTGCCAGCAGCCGTGGACTAGCGGGAGCGGATGAGCAGTTCTTC.

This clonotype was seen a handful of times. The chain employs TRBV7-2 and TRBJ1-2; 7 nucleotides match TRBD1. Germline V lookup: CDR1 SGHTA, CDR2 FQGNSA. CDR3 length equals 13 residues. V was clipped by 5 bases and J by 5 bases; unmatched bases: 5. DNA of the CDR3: TGTGCCAGCAGCCGCGGACAGGATTATGGCTACACCTTC. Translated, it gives CASSRGQDYGYTF.

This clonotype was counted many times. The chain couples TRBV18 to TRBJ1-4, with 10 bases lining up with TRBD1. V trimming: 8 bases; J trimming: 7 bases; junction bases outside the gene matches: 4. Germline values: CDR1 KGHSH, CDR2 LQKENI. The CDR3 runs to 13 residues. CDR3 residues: CASNRDRGEKLFF. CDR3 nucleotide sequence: TGTGCCAGCAACCGGGACAGGGGTGAAAAACTGTTTTTT.